The entry that follows covers one TCR beta chain sequence. This specimen comes from a study of blood T cells in healthy people across ages. A second PCR of 7 to 11 cycles used a sample-barcoded 5' primer and a J-beta primer mix. A single record per CDR3 protein comes from TCRdb applying MiXCR to the 5' RACE reads. The sample contains about 800,000 distinct CDR3 sequences, 20% to 25% of which appear only once. This CDR3 spans 12 amino acids. Trimming pared 2 bases from V and 5 bases from J, leaving 7 bases between. Germline V lookup: CDR1 SQVTM, CDR2 ANQGSEA. This same sample was also part of a study on T cells of mothers and their children. That publication notes: Mother-child pairs who were related displayed a slightly higher overlap than unrelated pairs, a difference that was non-significant.

This rearrangement joins TRBV29-1 to TRBJ2-1; D unresolved. This sequence originates from a boy aged 10-17 years in good health. The sequenced sample consisted of blood. The CDR3: CSVELVHNEQFF. CDR3 nucleotides: TGCAGCGTTGAACTAGTCCACAATGAGCAGTTCTTC.